This T cell receptor (beta chain) is from a study of T cell responses to AZD1222 COVID-19 vaccine (dated by TCRdb to 2020 to 2022). Notes on the research overall: TCR sequencing covered fewer than 250 trial participants: 200 to 220 given two doses of AZD1222 and about 26 given two doses of MenACWY control vaccine. Enrollment into the trials was organized by age into subgroups of 18-55, 56-69 and 70-plus years, and those subgroups contained about 160, 30 and 59 TCR-sequenced participants, respectively. What the authors observed across the whole study: The whole spike protein was spanned by vaccine-associated CD4 TCRs, and dominant responses were seen in regions 160-218 and 743-854. The 56-69-year group was small, and its depth increase did not reach significance, likely because of low power. Only five to seven AZD1222 recipients were SARS-CoV-2 seropositive at baseline, limiting conclusions about previously exposed vaccinees. No day 14 peak-response samples were available, so repertoires were characterized only after the peak T cell response. After two AZD1222 doses, both the breadth and the depth of spike-specific TCRs were significantly higher than at day 0 and than in MenACWY recipients. Participants were mostly white British, with more females than males. The authors suggested clonal diversity may have been underestimated. Epitopes outside the regions mutated in the B.1.351 and B.1.1.7 variants were reportedly recognized by nearly half of the unique spike-specific TCRs.

Concerning this clone itself: The antigen this receptor binds is unknown.

The CDR3 regions of human TCRbeta chains were analyzed by immunosequencing. The original pipeline was this. Repertoire TCRs were matched against a reference library of SARS-CoV-2-specific TCRs generated with the MIRA antigen-specificity platform. Breadth was defined as the fraction of unique TCRs that were SARS-CoV-2-associated, and depth was defined as the fraction of total T cells that were SARS-CoV-2-associated. Using the MIRA data, each spike-specific TCR was mapped to the spike region that the TCR reacts to and placed in a CD4 or CD8 class. Log10-transformed breadth and depth values were compared by one-way ANOVA with Sidak's multiple comparisons tests. TCRdb provides this immuneACCESS table in a form limited to in-frame rearrangements. Some clones are lacking; in checked studies, under half of them reflect an unresolved V gene, and why the rest are absent is not known. V, J and clone size derive from that table, while D and trimming were established from the DNA sequence. This sample's table carries more than 110,000 clones. The ten largest clonotypes hold about 2% of the sample.

Read against the paper, the sample's time point label means: baseline before first vaccination. Samples from vaccinated people were obtained from the UK trials COV001 and COV002, which included a single-blind randomized controlled phase 2/3 trial of AZD1222 (ChAdOx1 nCoV-19) in healthy adults. For TCRbeta chain sequencing, PBMC samples from trial participants were taken at day 0 and at day 28 after the second dose. Counted from cysteine to phenylalanine, this CDR3 has 15 amino acids. Here the CDR3 DNA is all that survives: 45 bases in frame from base 1. The germline V gene sets CDR1 to SGHAT and CDR2 to FQNNGV. The germline V and J ends show losses of 4 bases and 4 bases respectively, and no gene match explains 3 bases of the junction.

The sample consisted of peripheral blood. The sequence derives from an adult in good health. This chain is built from TRBV11-2 and TRBJ2-1, and 11 bases in between align with TRBD1. The DNA is as follows: TGTGCCAGCAGCTCAGGACAGGGGGCGTACAATGAGCAGTTCTTC. It codes for CASSSGQGAYNEQFF.